The 32 T cell receptor beta chains given below trace back to one sample, sequenced in a study of chemoradiotherapy in HPV16-positive cancers. Here immunoSEQ multiplex PCR was the method, and the copy in TCRdb shows in-frame clones only, minus some. This sample has some 2,500 clones, with more than 75% found just once. The source was tumor tissue, collected from a patient who underwent chemoradiotherapy. Receptors originate from a human donor with HPV-associated anogenital cancer.

A few counts support this clone. J is TRBJ2-2 and V is TRBV6-5; D may correspond to TRBD1 or TRBD2 (5 bases each). The CDR3 is 15 amino acids. Germline assignment: CDR1 MNHEY and CDR2 SVGAGI. The V gene lost 3 bases and the J gene lost 6 bases, with 14 bases spanning the gap. The CDR3 DNA sequence: TGTGCCAGCAGTTATCGTTGGGGGAGAGCCGGGGAGCTGTTTTTT. Translated, it gives CASSYRWGRAGELFF.

The rearrangement links TRBV4-1 to TRBJ2-1; no clear D gene. Trimming left V 1 base short and J 11 bases short, with 15 bases between. The CDR3 runs 14 residues. Germline loops: CDR1 MGHRA, CDR2 YSYEKL. The CDR3 DNA is TGCGCCAGCAGCCAAGGTTCCCGTCCCGGACAGCAGTTCTTC. This translates into CASSQGSRPGQQFF.

This clone has a single count. This CDR3 reads CASTDRTLYNEQFF. The CDR3, as DNA: TGTGCCAGCACGGACAGGACCCTCTACAATGAGCAGTTCTTC. The chain uses TRBV27 and TRBJ2-1; 7 nucleotides agree with TRBD1. Germline CDR1 is MNHEY and CDR2 is SMNVEV (reference sequence). Trimming cost V 7 bases and J 3 bases; bases outside gene matches: 6. The CDR3 loop spans 14 amino acids.

This chain connects TRBV5-5 to TRBJ1-1, with 7 bases matching TRBD1. This CDR3 has 15 amino acids. V trimming: 4 bases; J trimming: 10 bases; junction bases outside the gene matches: 16. The germline CDR1 and CDR2 sequences are SGHKS and YYEKEE (reference sequence). In DNA form, the CDR3 reads TGTGCCAGCAGCATCAGACAGGGCCAAAAAGTTGGAGCTTTCTTT. Translated, it gives CASSIRQGQKVGAFF.

This clone is a singleton in its sample. The chain couples TRBV5-1 to TRBJ1-1; D not certain. Germline-derived CDR1 and CDR2 are SGHRS and YFSETQ. V dropped 0 bases and J dropped 0 bases, with 3 bases sitting between them. The CDR3 spans 13 residues. The DNA of the CDR3 is TGCGCCAGCAGCTTGGAACTGAACACTGAAGCTTTCTTT. Amino acid sequence: CASSLELNTEAFF. The full variable domain, completed using reference TRBV5-1 and TRBJ1-1, is KAGVTQTPRYLIKTRGQQVTLSCSPISGHRSVSWYQQTPGQGLQFLFEYFSETQRNKGNFPGRFSGRQFSNSRSEMNVSTLELGDSALYLCASSLELNTEAFFGQGTRLTVV.

The V and J genes are TRBV18 and TRBJ1-1, with TRBD1 matching 7 bases. V was clipped by 5 bases and J by 6 bases; unmatched bases: 9. Germline CDR1 KGHSH, CDR2 LQKENI. The CDR3 runs 14 residues. Here the CDR3 DNA reads TGTGCCAGCTCATCCAACAGACAGGGAGCTGAAGCTTTCTTT. This encodes CASSSNRQGAEAFF.

The chain uses TRBV5-1 and TRBJ2-3; D might be TRBD2 (6 bases). This CDR3 has 17 amino acids. Germline CDR1 reads SGHRS; CDR2 reads YFSETQ. V lost 1 base and J 2 bases, leaving 17 bases between the germline ends. The DNA of the CDR3 is TGCGCCAGCAGCTTGACCCCTCCCGGGAGAACCACAGATACGCAGTATTTT. It yields the protein CASSLTPPGRTTDTQYF.

The chain is built from TRBV7-3 and TRBJ2-2, with D tentatively TRBD2 (6 bases). Germline values: CDR1 SGHTA, CDR2 FQGTGA. The CDR3 covers 16 residues. V shed 1 base and J shed 4 bases, with 13 bases lying between them. CDR3 sequence (DNA): TGTGCCAGCAGCTTAATCGGAGGGTCTGGCACCGGGGAGCTGTTTTTT. Its translation: CASSLIGGSGTGELFF.

The chain links TRBV9 to TRBJ1-1; D uncertain. CDR3 length: 14 amino acids. The V and J ends lost 4 bases and 1 base respectively, with 11 bases between them. Germline assignment: CDR1 SGDLS and CDR2 YYNGEE. Here the CDR3 reads CASSPLGWNTEAFF. CDR3 sequence (DNA): TGTGCCAGCAGCCCCCTTGGATGGAACACTGAAGCTTTCTTT.

The chain is built from TRBV5-6 and TRBJ1-5; a possible D gene is TRBD1 (6 bases). This CDR3 is 17 amino acids long. The ends were cut back, 1 base at V and 1 base at J, with 15 bases in the middle. Germline CDR1 is SGHDT and CDR2 is YYEEEE. CDR3 nucleotide sequence: TGTGCCAGCAGCTTGTGGGGGCTACGGGGGAGCAATCAGCCCCAGCATTTT. Protein sequence: CASSLWGLRGSNQPQHF. Using reference TRBV5-6 and TRBJ1-5 for the parts outside the CDR3, the full variable domain is DAGVTQSPTHLIKTRGQQVTLRCSPKSGHDTVSWYQQALGQGPQFIFQYYEEEERQRGNFPDRFSGHQFPNYSSELNVNALLLGDSALYLCASSLWGLRGSNQPQHFGDGTRLSIL.

The CDR3 coding sequence is TGTGCCAGTAGGTGGACAGGGGAGACTGAAGCTTTCTTT. As protein: CASRWTGETEAFF. J is TRBJ1-1 and V is TRBV19; 9 bases agree with TRBD1. The CDR3 runs to 13 residues. The trim removed 6 bases at V and 5 bases at J, leaving 4 bases unmatched. Germline loops: CDR1 LNHDA, CDR2 SQIVND (reference sequence).

About this clone itself: The junction and the germline gene differ at one end; a read error may be behind it. The chain couples TRBV7-2 to TRBJ2-1; D is ambiguous. Germline CDR1 SGHTA, CDR2 FQGNSA. The CDR3 has 11 residues. The CDR3 sequence is CASSFPQEPVF. The CDR3, as DNA: TGTGCCAGCAGCTTCCCTCAGGAGCCGGTCTTC.

This chain connects TRBV5-1 to TRBJ2-3; perhaps D is TRBD1 or TRBD2 (5 bases each). Germline CDR1 SGHRS, CDR2 YFSETQ. V gave up 3 bases and J gave up 6 bases, with 14 bases separating them. The CDR3 spans 14 residues. In DNA, the CDR3 is TGCGCCAGCAGCTCCGGGACCCCAGAGGATACGCAGTATTTT. Translating gives CASSSGTPEDTQYF.

V usage is TRBV6-5 and J usage is TRBJ1-1; D is unclear. CDR3 length equals 13 residues. Germline V gives CDR1 MNHEY, CDR2 SVGAGI. The V gene lost 0 bases and the J gene lost 0 bases, with 2 bases spanning the gap. CDR3 sequence: CASSYSVNTEAFF. The DNA of the CDR3 is TGTGCCAGCAGTTACTCGGTGAACACTGAAGCTTTCTTT.

The V call is TRBV19, the J call TRBJ2-2; D is perhaps TRBD1 (7 bases). CDR1 is LNHDA, CDR2 SQIVND, per germline (reference sequence). The V end was cut by 5 bases, the J end by 5 bases, with 15 bases between. The CDR3 contains 15 residues. CDR3 residues: CASSLQGGTTGELFF. The DNA of the CDR3 is TGTGCCAGTAGTCTCCAGGGGGGAACAACCGGGGAGCTGTTTTTT.

V is TRBV5-4 and J is TRBJ2-3; perhaps TRBD1 as D (5 bases). The germline gives CDR1 SGHNT, CDR2 YYREEE (reference sequence). The CDR3 is 15 amino acids. V was trimmed by 0 bases and J by 0 bases, leaving 8 bases between them. The CDR3 DNA follows: TGTGCCAGCAGCTTGGGGACAACCAGCACAGATACGCAGTATTTT. Translation gives CASSLGTTSTDTQYF.

V usage is TRBV11-2 and J usage is TRBJ2-1, with D possibly matching TRBD2 (5 bases). Germline CDR1 reads SGHAT; CDR2 reads FQNNGV. Deletions cut 1 base from V and 3 bases from J, with 10 bases between. The CDR3 contains 15 residues. The CDR3 DNA sequence: TGTGCCAGCAGCTTAGGGCTAGCCAACTACAATGAGCAGTTCTTC. Translated: CASSLGLANYNEQFF.

The chain carries TRBV7-2 and TRBJ2-1; the match to TRBD1 covers 11 bases. After removal of 0 bases from V and 7 bases from J, the junction contained 5 bases not matched to a gene. Germline V lookup: CDR1 SGHTA, CDR2 FQGNSA. This CDR3 contains 16 residues. The chain's CDR3 is CASSLAGTGGMNEQFF. The DNA for the CDR3 is TGTGCCAGCAGCTTAGCAGGGACAGGGGGTATGAATGAGCAGTTCTTC. Full variable domain (missing parts from reference TRBV7-2 and TRBJ2-1): GAGVSQSPSNKVTEKGKDVELRCDPISGHTALYWYRQSLGQGLEFLIYFQGNSAPDKSGLPSDRFSAERTGGSVSTLTIQRTQQEDSAVYLCASSLAGTGGMNEQFFGPGTRLTVL.

J is TRBJ2-7 and V is TRBV19; TRBD1 is a possible D gene (6 bases). Trimming shortened V by 9 bases and J by 2 bases, and 14 bases separated the two germline ends. CDR3 size: 13 residues. CDR1 is LNHDA, CDR2 SQIVND, per germline (reference sequence). For the CDR3, the DNA is TGTGCCAGCCGGGACACCCTAACCTACGAGCAGTACTTC. It is translated as CASRDTLTYEQYF.

The gene calls are TRBV10-1 and TRBJ2-5; D gene ambiguous. The CDR3 length is 13 residues. Trimming stripped 0 bases from V and 3 bases from J, with 5 bases between. Germline loops: CDR1 WNHNN, CDR2 SYGVQD (reference sequence). Here the CDR3 reads CASSESGKETQYF. The CDR3 nucleotides are TGCGCCAGCAGTGAGTCAGGGAAAGAGACCCAGTACTTC.

This clone was seen a handful of times. V gene TRBV7-9 combines with J gene TRBJ1-1; maybe TRBD1 (6 bases). Germline assignment: CDR1 SEHNR and CDR2 FQNEAQ (reference sequence). V was shortened by 5 bases and J by 0 bases, with 16 bases between the two germline ends. CDR3 length equals 16 residues. The CDR3 DNA reads TGTGCCAGCAGCCAACACGAAACAGGGATGAACACTGAAGCTTTCTTT. Amino acids: CASSQHETGMNTEAFF.

The chain has TRBV6-5 and TRBJ1-1; weak D call: TRBD1 (6 bases). The CDR3 spans 14 residues. V lost 6 bases and J lost 6, with 17 bases in between. Looked up from germline, CDR1 is MNHEY and CDR2 is SVGAGI. The chain's CDR3 is CASRLSQGMAEAFF. For the CDR3, the DNA is TGTGCCAGCAGACTTTCTCAGGGGATGGCTGAAGCTTTCTTT.

The chain joins TRBV7-9 to TRBJ2-1; D possibly corresponds to TRBD2 (6 bases). The CDR3 contains 15 residues. Trimming took 7 bases from V and 1 from J, leaving 14 bases between them. Germline loops: CDR1 SEHNR, CDR2 FQNEAQ (reference sequence). The CDR3 here is CASNPGRGSYNEQFF. The CDR3, as DNA: TGTGCCAGCAACCCCGGTCGGGGGTCCTACAATGAGCAGTTCTTC.

The chain couples TRBV2 to TRBJ1-2, with a possible D match to TRBD1 (5 bases). Trimming took off 8 bases at V and 7 bases at J, with 11 bases between the two ends. Germline CDR1 is SNHLY and CDR2 is FYNNEI. The CDR3 has 11 residues. The CDR3 reads CASGGGAGYTF. CDR3 DNA sequence: TGTGCCAGCGGAGGAGGGGCTGGCTACACCTTC.

The chain employs TRBV4-2 and TRBJ2-3, with 9 bases identical to TRBD2. Trimming cost V 0 bases and J 6 bases; bases outside gene matches: 13. The CDR3 is 18 residues long. CDR1 LGHNA and CDR2 YNFKEQ come from the germline V gene. The CDR3 spells CASSQDLPHSGRTDTQYF. The CDR3 DNA follows: TGTGCCAGCAGCCAAGATCTACCCCACAGCGGGAGGACGGATACGCAGTATTTT.

The V gene is TRBV7-8, the J gene TRBJ2-7; 8 nucleotides align to TRBD2. CDR1 and CDR2 from the germline V gene are SGHVS and FQNEAQ. This CDR3 is 15 amino acids long. The J segment lost 0 bases and the V segment lost 5 bases, leaving 6 bases of the junction unmatched. CDR3 DNA sequence: TGTGCCAGCAGCGAAGCGGGGGAAAGCTCCTACGAGCAGTACGTC. It is translated as CASSEAGESSYEQYV.

The chain is built from TRBV4-1 and TRBJ2-3; perhaps D is TRBD1 or TRBD2 (5 bases each). Germline CDR1 reads MGHRA; CDR2 reads YSYEKL. The CDR3 contains 15 residues. Deletions cut 0 bases from V and 3 bases from J, with 10 bases between. CDR3 DNA sequence: TGCGCCAGCAGCCAAGATGGGACGGTAACAGATACGCAGTATTTT. This translates into CASSQDGTVTDTQYF.

The chain uses TRBV5-1 and TRBJ1-4, with a possible D match to TRBD1 (5 bases). CDR3 length: 14 amino acids. Germline V gene sequence: CDR1 SGHRS, CDR2 YFSETQ. V was cut by 0 bases and J by 5 bases, with 8 bases left in between. This chain's CDR3 is CASSLGQGNEKLFF. CDR3 nucleotide sequence: TGCGCCAGCAGCTTGGGGCAGGGCAATGAAAAACTGTTTTTT.

The DNA for the CDR3 is TGTGCCAGCAGCCCCGGTTTAGCAACTAATGAAAAACTGTTTTTT. This encodes CASSPGLATNEKLFF. This rearrangement joins TRBV11-3 to TRBJ1-4; D not resolved. Germline CDR1 SGHNT, CDR2 YENEEA. V was cut by 5 bases and J by 0 bases, with 10 bases left in between. This CDR3 has 15 residues.

The chain links TRBV5-1 to TRBJ2-3; no definite D call. This CDR3 comprises 15 residues. Trimming pared 4 bases from V and 0 bases from J, leaving 12 bases between. Germline V lookup: CDR1 SGHRS, CDR2 YFSETQ. CDR3 DNA sequence: TGCGCCAGCAGCAAGTGGCAGTCTAGCACAGATACGCAGTATTTT. Amino acids: CASSKWQSSTDTQYF.

The chain couples TRBV7-8 to TRBJ2-1; 7 positions match TRBD1. The V gene's germline CDR1 is SGHVS and CDR2 FQNEAQ. The CDR3 runs 14 residues. V shed 1 base, J shed 7 bases, and the junction held 4 bases outside the gene matches. The CDR3 is CASSLEDRANEQFF. Written as DNA, the CDR3 is TGTGCCAGCAGCTTAGAAGACAGGGCAAATGAGCAGTTCTTC.

The chain recombines TRBV2 with TRBJ2-2; D may be TRBD1 (6 bases). CDR1 and CDR2 from the germline V gene are SNHLY and FYNNEI. CDR3 length: 15 residues. V was cut by 6 bases and J by 3 bases, with 14 bases left in between. The CDR3 bases are TGTGCCAGCAGCTACACAGAGGGGGACACCGGGGAGCTGTTTTTT. It translates to CASSYTEGDTGELFF.